The rows below give T cell receptor beta chains drawn from one sample of a study of blood T cells in healthy people across ages. Using its own MiXCR run on the 5' RACE reads, TCRdb lists one record per CDR3 protein. In the table there are over 1,500,000 distinct CDR3 sequences, around half of which are singletons. Material for sequencing was blood. Every receptor here comes from a woman aged 40 to 49 in good health. CDR3s include the opening cysteine and the closing phenylalanine or tryptophan. A D gene is named only where the DNA matches it firmly. Not all rows give a size; the values are once, few, many and, for expanded clones, a class.

size: few
V: TRBV4-3
D: .
J: TRBJ2-1
DNA: TGCGCCAGCAGCCAAGACAACGCGGGACAGAGTTCCAATGAGCAGTTCTTC
CDR3: CASSQDNAGQSSNEQFF

size: .
V: TRBV7-6
D: TRBD2
J: TRBJ2-5
DNA: TGTGCCAGCAGCTTAGCCCGTAGCGGGGTTGGTGAGACCCGGTACTTC
CDR3: CASSLARSGVGETRYF

size: .
V: TRBV6-5
D: TRBD2
J: TRBJ2-1
DNA: TGTGCCAGCAGGATTGGACTAGCGGGGGCCCTGTTCTTC
CDR3: CASRIGLAGALFF

size: .
V: TRBV12-3/TRBV12-4
D: .
J: TRBJ1-6
DNA: TGTGCCAGCAGTTGTGCGGGCTCCTATAATTCACCCCTCCACTTT
CDR3: CASSCAGSYNSPLHF

size: .
V: TRBV7-9
D: .
J: TRBJ2-1
DNA: TGTGCCAGCAGCTTAGATGGGGAACTCTACAATGAGCAGTTCTTC
CDR3: CASSLDGELYNEQFF

size: few
V: TRBV20-1
D: TRBD2
J: TRBJ2-5
DNA: TGCAGTGCTAGTCAGCCTAGCGGGCTTAAAGAGACCCAGTACTTC
CDR3: CSASQPSGLKETQYF

size: few
V: TRBV7-9
D: TRBD2
J: TRBJ2-3
DNA: TGTGCCAGCAGCTCCTACGACTCGCGGGGGGTGGCAGATACGCAGTATTTT
CDR3: CASSSYDSRGVADTQYF

size: .
V: TRBV29-1
D: .
J: TRBJ2-1
DNA: TGCAGCGTCCTAACCGGCGTTTATGAGCAGTTCTTC
CDR3: CSVLTGVYEQFF

size: few
V: TRBV29-1
D: .
J: TRBJ2-1
DNA: TGCAGCGTTGAACTAGCAGGCGGTGAGCAGTTCTTC
CDR3: CSVELAGGEQFF

size: .
V: TRBV15
D: TRBD1
J: TRBJ1-5
DNA: TGTGCCACCAGCAGAGGTGCGACAGGGGGCAATCAGCCCCAGCATTTT
CDR3: CATSRGATGGNQPQHF

size: .
V: TRBV6-5
D: TRBD2
J: TRBJ2-6
DNA: TGTGCCAGCAAAGCGGGGTCTGGGGCCAACGTCCTGACTTTC
CDR3: CASKAGSGANVLTF

size: .
V: TRBV7-2
D: .
J: TRBJ1-1
DNA: TGTGCCAGCAGCGGCCCCAATCCACCGACAGGGAACACTGAAGCTTTCTTT
CDR3: CASSGPNPPTGNTEAFF

size: .
V: TRBV25-1
D: .
J: TRBJ1-4
DNA: TGTGCCAGCAGTGAATCAGCGGCTAATGAAAAACTGTTTTTT
CDR3: CASSESAANEKLFF

size: .
V: TRBV2
D: .
J: TRBJ2-1
DNA: TGTGCCAGCACCTCCCCTCTGGCGGGCTCCTACAATGAGCAGTTCTTC
CDR3: CASTSPLAGSYNEQFF

size: .
V: TRBV20-1
D: .
J: TRBJ2-3
DNA: TGCAGTGCTACCCCCCGTAAGCGTCTGTCAGATACGCAGTATTTT
CDR3: CSATPRKRLSDTQYF

size: .
V: TRBV7-2
D: .
J: TRBJ2-1
DNA: TGTGCCAGCAGCCCGTACAGGGCTAATGAGCGGTTCTTC
CDR3: CASSPYRANERFF

size: .
V: TRBV7-2
D: .
J: TRBJ2-7
DNA: TGTGCCAGCAGCCGTAGATACTCCTACGAGCAGTACTTC
CDR3: CASSRRYSYEQYF

size: .
V: TRBV27
D: .
J: TRBJ2-7
DNA: TGTGCCAGCAGTTTGAGGGTGGGAGACTTCTCCTACGAGCAGTACTTC
CDR3: CASSLRVGDFSYEQYF

size: .
V: TRBV2
D: .
J: TRBJ2-5
DNA: TGTGCCAACGGAGGGGGACTCCAAGAGACCCAGTACTTC
CDR3: CANGGGLQETQYF

size: .
V: TRBV6-2/TRBV6-3
D: TRBD2
J: TRBJ2-7
DNA: TGTGCCAGCAGTAACCGCGGGAGTGTGCAGTACTTC
CDR3: CASSNRGSVQYF

size: .
V: TRBV12-3/TRBV12-4
D: .
J: TRBJ2-6
DNA: TGTGCCAGCAGTTTCGGGAGTACCTCTGGGGCCAACGTCCTGACTTTC
CDR3: CASSFGSTSGANVLTF

size: .
V: TRBV6-5
D: TRBD2
J: TRBJ2-3
DNA: TGTGCCAGCAGGTCGGGACTAGCGGTTTTTGATACGCAGTATTTT
CDR3: CASRSGLAVFDTQYF

size: .
V: TRBV9
D: .
J: TRBJ1-2
DNA: TGTGCCAGCAGCGACAGAGGACAGCATGGCTACACCTTC
CDR3: CASSDRGQHGYTF

size: .
V: TRBV20-1
D: TRBD1
J: TRBJ2-5
DNA: TGCAGTGCTAGAGATTACCGCGCCAGGGGGAATCACGAGACCCAGTACTTC
CDR3: CSARDYRARGNHETQYF

size: .
V: TRBV20-1
D: .
J: TRBJ1-6
DNA: TGCAGTGCTAGAGACGCCCAACAGGGTGGCTCCTATAATTCACCCCTCCACTTT
CDR3: CSARDAQQGGSYNSPLHF

size: few
V: TRBV6-2/TRBV6-3
D: TRBD2
J: TRBJ2-3
DNA: TGTGCCAGCAGTTACTCGCCAGCGGGGTTTCAAGATACGCAGTATTTT
CDR3: CASSYSPAGFQDTQYF

size: .
V: TRBV7-3
D: .
J: TRBJ2-7
DNA: TGTGCCAGCAGCTTAACTAGACTATCAAATGAGCAGTACTTC
CDR3: CASSLTRLSNEQYF

size: .
V: TRBV20-1
D: .
J: TRBJ2-1
DNA: TGCAGTGCTAGAGACCCGGGGCTCTACAATGAGCAGTTCTTC
CDR3: CSARDPGLYNEQFF

size: .
V: TRBV20-1
D: TRBD2
J: TRBJ2-5
DNA: TGCAGTGCTAGAGAGCCCCCAGGACTAGCGGGCTTGAGGGAGACCCAGTACTTC
CDR3: CSAREPPGLAGLRETQYF

size: .
V: TRBV11-2
D: .
J: TRBJ2-4
DNA: TGTGCCAGCAGCTTAAGCGCGTCAATGAACAAGCAGTACTTC
CDR3: CASSLSASMNKQYF

size: .
V: TRBV6-6
D: .
J: TRBJ2-7
DNA: TGTGCCAGCACGGGGGAGAACTCCTACGAGCAGTACTTC
CDR3: CASTGENSYEQYF

size: .
V: TRBV7-2
D: .
J: TRBJ2-1
DNA: TGTGCCAGCAGCGCCGGGACTTCCTACAATGAGCAGTTCTTC
CDR3: CASSAGTSYNEQFF

size: .
V: TRBV10-3
D: .
J: TRBJ2-1
DNA: TGTGCCATCAGCCACCCTCCTCGTGAGCAGTTCTTC
CDR3: CAISHPPREQFF

size: few
V: TRBV29-1
D: .
J: TRBJ1-2
DNA: TGCAGCGCTCAGGGTACCGCGGATGGTGGCTACACCTTC
CDR3: CSAQGTADGGYTF

size: .
V: TRBV20-1
D: .
J: TRBJ1-1
DNA: TGCAGTGCGCCTGGACAGTCAAGGAGGACTGAAGCTTTCTTT
CDR3: CSAPGQSRRTEAFF

size: once
V: TRBV5-1
D: .
J: TRBJ2-1
DNA: TGCGCCAGCAGGGGCATCGAGGGGCCGGGGAATGAGCAGTTCTTC
CDR3: CASRGIEGPGNEQFF

size: .
V: TRBV24-1
D: .
J: TRBJ2-3
DNA: TGTGCCACCAGTGCAAGTAGCACAGATACGCAGTATTTT
CDR3: CATSASSTDTQYF

size: few
V: TRBV20-1
D: TRBD1
J: TRBJ2-7
DNA: TGCGTATGGGACAGGGGCTACGAGCAGTACTTC
CDR3: CVWDRGYEQYF

size: .
V: TRBV9
D: TRBD1
J: TRBJ2-1
DNA: TGTGCCAGCAGCGTAGGAGCGGGACAGGGGGCCAATGAGCAGTTCTTC
CDR3: CASSVGAGQGANEQFF

size: .
V: TRBV20-1
D: TRBD1
J: TRBJ2-7
DNA: TGCAGTGCTACTCGGACAGGCAGCTACGAGCAGTACTTC
CDR3: CSATRTGSYEQYF

size: .
V: TRBV11-2
D: .
J: TRBJ2-7
DNA: TGTGCCAGCAGCTCAGGGTGGTACGAGCAGTACTTC
CDR3: CASSSGWYEQYF

size: .
V: TRBV11-2
D: TRBD2
J: TRBJ2-3
DNA: TGTGCCAGCCGGGGGAAGGGACGCGGGGGTCCTAGCACAGATACGCAGTATTTT
CDR3: CASRGKGRGGPSTDTQYF

size: .
V: TRBV20-1
D: TRBD1
J: TRBJ2-4
DNA: TGCAGTGCTAGGAACACCGGGACAGCCCGGGGTGGCATTCAGTACTTC
CDR3: CSARNTGTARGGIQYF

size: .
V: TRBV11-2
D: TRBD2
J: TRBJ2-3
DNA: TGTGCCAGCAGCTTCGAGGGGACTAGAGTTGTGAATACGCAGTATTTT
CDR3: CASSFEGTRVVNTQYF

size: .
V: TRBV4-1
D: .
J: TRBJ2-1
DNA: TGCGCCAGCAGCCAAAACGTCAATGAGCAGTTCTTC
CDR3: CASSQNVNEQFF

size: few
V: TRBV27
D: .
J: TRBJ2-4
DNA: TGTGCCAGCAGTTTAGGGTATGCAGCCAAAAACATTCAGTACTTC
CDR3: CASSLGYAAKNIQYF

size: .
V: TRBV12-3/TRBV12-4
D: .
J: TRBJ2-1
DNA: TGTGCCAGCAGTTTACTTGGGGCGGGATTAGGTGAGCAGTTCTTC
CDR3: CASSLLGAGLGEQFF

size: .
V: TRBV6-1
D: TRBD2
J: TRBJ2-1
DNA: TGTGCCAGCAGTCCGGGACTAGCGGGGGCGGCGCAAGAGACCCAGTTCTTC
CDR3: CASSPGLAGAAQETQFF

size: many
V: TRBV5-1
D: .
J: TRBJ2-5
DNA: TGTGCCAGCAGCTTCCCAGGAGAGACCCAGTACTTC
CDR3: CASSFPGETQYF

size: .
V: TRBV5-1
D: .
J: TRBJ1-2
DNA: TGCGCCAGCAGCACTTTAAATGCAGGGAATGGCTACACCTTC
CDR3: CASSTLNAGNGYTF